This TCR beta chain was retrieved from a study of blood T cell repertoires in COVID-19. About the study: Material from acute and convalescent COVID-19 was sourced from the United States, Italy and Spain. PBMCs, B-cell-depleted T cells, or T cells were the source of the cDNA or gDNA that made up the material.

Seattle participants joined during active infection and were tracked over time. Source study methods: For nucleated cells, counts were estimated from reference gene primer amplification. Repertoires were generated with immunoSEQ multiplex PCR, while TCRdb's copy carries only in-frame clones and drops some. Clone size and the V and J calls come from that table; the DNA yielded D and trimming. The sample has hundreds of thousands of clones; about nine tenths are singletons. The sequencing input was peripheral blood. The sequence was collected from a man aged 50 to 60 with COVID-19, enrolled during active disease.

The CDR3 loop reads CAWRSQGSSPLHF. CDR3 DNA: TGTGCCTGGAGGTCGCAGGGGAGTTCACCCCTCCACTTT. The V and J genes are TRBV30 and TRBJ1-6; possibly TRBD1 for D (6 bases). CDR1 is GTSNPN, CDR2 SVGIG, per germline (reference sequence). The CDR3 has 13 residues. The germline V and J ends were trimmed by 3 bases and 9 bases, with 12 bases remaining between them. The full variable domain, its missing parts supplied by reference TRBV30 and TRBJ1-6, is SQTIHQWPATLVQPVGSPLSLECTVEGTSNPNLYWYRQAAGRGLQLLFYSVGIGQISSEVPQNLSASRPQDRQFILSSKKLLLSDSGFYLCAWRSQGSSPLHFGNGTRLTVT.